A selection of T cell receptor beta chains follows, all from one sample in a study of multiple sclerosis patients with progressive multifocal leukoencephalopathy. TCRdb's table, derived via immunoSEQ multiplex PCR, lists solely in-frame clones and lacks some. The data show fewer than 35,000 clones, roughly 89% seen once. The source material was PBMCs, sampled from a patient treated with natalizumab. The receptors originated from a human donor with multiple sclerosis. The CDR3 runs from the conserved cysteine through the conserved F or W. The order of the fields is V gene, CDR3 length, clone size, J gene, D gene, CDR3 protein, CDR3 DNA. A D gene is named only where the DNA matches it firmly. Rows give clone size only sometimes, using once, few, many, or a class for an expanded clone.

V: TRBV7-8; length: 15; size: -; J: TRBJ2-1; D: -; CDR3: CASSLGAGAMNEQFF; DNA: TGTGCCAGCAGCTTAGGTGCGGGGGCCATGAATGAGCAGTTCTTC
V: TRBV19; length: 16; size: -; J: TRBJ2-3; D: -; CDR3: CAWGVPLGSSTDTQYF; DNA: TGTGCTTGGGGGGTGCCCCTTGGATCTAGCACAGATACGCAGTATTTT
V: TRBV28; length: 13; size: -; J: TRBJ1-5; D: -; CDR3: CAIKDFQNQPQHF; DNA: TGTGCCATTAAGGACTTTCAAAATCAGCCCCAGCATTTT
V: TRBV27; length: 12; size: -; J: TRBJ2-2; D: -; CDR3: CASRLNAGELFF; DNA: TGTGCCAGCAGACTCAATGCCGGGGAGCTGTTTTTT
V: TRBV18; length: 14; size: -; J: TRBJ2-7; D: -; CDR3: CASSRGLRDYEQYF; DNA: TGTGCGAGCTCACGGGGCCTAAGGGACTACGAGCAGTACTTC
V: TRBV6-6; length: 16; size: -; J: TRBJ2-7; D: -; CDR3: CASSYSTQGSTYEQYF; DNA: TGTGCCAGCAGTTACTCGACGCAGGGGTCAACCTACGAGCAGTACTTC
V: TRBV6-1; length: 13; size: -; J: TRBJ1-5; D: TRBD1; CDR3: CASNAGGSQPQHF; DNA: TGTGCCAGCAATGCAGGGGGTTCACAGCCCCAGCATTTT
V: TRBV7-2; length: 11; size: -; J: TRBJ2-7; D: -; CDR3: CASSLFGEQYF; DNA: TGTGCCAGCAGCTTATTCGGCGAGCAGTACTTC
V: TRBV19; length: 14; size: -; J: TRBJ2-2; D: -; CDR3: CASSIGPNTGELFF; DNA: TGTGCCAGTAGTATCGGTCCGAACACCGGGGAGCTGTTTTTT
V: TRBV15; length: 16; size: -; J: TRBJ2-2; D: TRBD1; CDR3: CATSGRQGANTGELFF; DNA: TGTGCCACCAGCGGCAGACAGGGGGCGAACACCGGGGAGCTGTTTTTT
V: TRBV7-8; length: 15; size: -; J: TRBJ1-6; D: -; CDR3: CASSQDTSRYSPLHF; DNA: TGTGCCAGCAGCCAAGACACCTCCCGGTATTCACCCCTCCACTTT
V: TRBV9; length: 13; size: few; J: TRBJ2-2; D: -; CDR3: CASSYGIGGELFF; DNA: TGTGCCAGCAGCTATGGGATCGGCGGGGAGCTGTTTTTT
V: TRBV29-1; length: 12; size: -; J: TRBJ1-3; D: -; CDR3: CSVKSSGNTIYF; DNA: TGCAGCGTTAAGAGCTCTGGAAACACCATATATTTT
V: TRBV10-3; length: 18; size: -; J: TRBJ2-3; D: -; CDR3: CAISESVKQRTSTDTQYF; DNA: TGTGCCATCAGTGAGTCGGTGAAGCAACGAACTAGCACAGATACGCAGTATTTT